The 18 T cell receptor beta chains reported below all come from one sample, sequenced in a study of blood T cell repertoires in COVID-19. TCRdb keeps only in-frame clones here, not all; method: immunoSEQ multiplex PCR. Of about 23,000 clones listed, about two thirds were seen once; the top ten hold about 43%. Sequencing input: peripheral blood. Receptors originate from a woman older than 75 with acute or convalescent COVID-19.

V and J are TRBV2 and TRBJ2-3, with D unclear. CDR3 length equals 14 residues. V was pared by 5 bases and J by 0 bases, with 9 bases between. Per the germline V gene, CDR1 is SNHLY and CDR2 is FYNNEI. CDR3 protein: CASSLRISTDTQYF. The CDR3 nucleotides read TGTGCCAGCAGTCTCCGTATCAGCACAGATACGCAGTATTTT.

This chain connects TRBV14 to TRBJ1-1, with TRBD1 matching over 7 bases. The CDR3 has 13 residues. Trimming took 4 bases from V and 11 from J; bases not matched to a gene: 10. Germline CDR1 SGHDN, CDR2 FVKESK. DNA of the CDR3: TGTGCCAGCAGCCCAGGGGACAGTAGGCGCGCTTTCTTT. Translated: CASSPGDSRRAFF.

For this clone: The junction departs from the called germline gene at one end, perhaps through a read error. This chain joins TRBV11-2 and TRBJ1-2, with D uncertain. CDR3 length: 14 residues. Germline CDR1 and CDR2: SGHAT and FQNNGV. In DNA, the CDR3 is TGTGCCAGCAGCGGAAACACTAGAAATACTCTCGTGGGCTTC. This codes for CASSGNTRNTLVGF.

This chain uses TRBV5-1 with TRBJ2-1, with 8 bases that match TRBD2. Losses at the gene ends were 0 bases for V and 4 bases for J; bases not matched to a gene: 6. There are 16 residues in the CDR3. Per germline, CDR1 SGHRS and CDR2 YFSETQ. The CDR3 DNA reads as TGCGCCAGCAGCTTGGCCGGGGGGGCCTTTTACAATGAGCAGTTCTTC. It specifies CASSLAGGAFYNEQFF.

The V call is TRBV11-2, the J call TRBJ2-4, with 9 bases identical to TRBD1. V trimming: 0 bases; J trimming: 7 bases; junction bases outside the gene matches: 7. The germline V gene encodes CDR1 SGHAT and CDR2 FQNNGV. The CDR3 has 16 residues. CDR3 coding DNA: TGTGCCAGCAGCTTAGATCCGGGACAGGGAGTGAACATTCAGTACTTC. Its protein is CASSLDPGQGVNIQYF.

In DNA form, the CDR3 reads TGTGCCAGCAGTTTATCCCCCGGAGAACACGAGCAGTACTTC. Protein sequence: CASSLSPGEHEQYF. The chain recombines TRBV28 with TRBJ2-7; D ambiguous. The ends were cut back, 1 base at V and 5 bases at J, with 12 bases in the middle. The CDR3 has 14 residues. Germline V lookup: CDR1 MDHEN, CDR2 SYDVKM. The full variable domain, rest sourced from reference TRBV28 and TRBJ2-7, is DVKVTQSSRYLVKRTGEKVFLECVQDMDHENMFWYRQDPGLGLRLIYFSYDVKMKEKGDIPEGYSVSREKKERFSLILESASTNQTSMYLCASSLSPGEHEQYFGPGTRLTVT.

This rearrangement joins TRBV7-8 to TRBJ1-2; tentatively, D is TRBD1 (5 bases). Germline values: CDR1 SGHVS, CDR2 FQNEAQ. The CDR3 contains 15 residues. Between the trimmed V and J ends, which lost 1 base and 4 bases, there was a span of 13 bases. The CDR3 sequence: CASSLGFREGYGYTF. CDR3 sequence (DNA): TGTGCCAGCAGCTTAGGTTTCAGGGAGGGCTATGGCTACACCTTC.

The CDR3 spells CASSQEDGQGASGNTIYF. The CDR3 DNA reads as TGTGCCAGCTCGCAAGAAGACGGACAGGGGGCTTCAGGAAACACCATATATTTT. The V gene is TRBV18, the J gene TRBJ1-3; 11 bases line up with TRBD1. Germline V gene lookup returns CDR1 KGHSH and CDR2 LQKENI. The CDR3 covers 18 residues. V gave up 6 bases and J gave up 4 bases; unmatched junction bases: 14.

This chain links TRBV6-5 with TRBJ2-5; 9 nucleotides match TRBD2. This CDR3 has 16 residues. V trimming: 4 bases; J trimming: 5 bases; junction bases outside the gene matches: 11. Germline CDR1 MNHEY, CDR2 SVGAGI. CDR3 region: CASSFLKRGGAETQYF. The DNA for the CDR3 is TGTGCCAGCAGTTTCCTTAAACGCGGGGGGGCGGAGACCCAGTACTTC.

V gene TRBV4-2 combines with J gene TRBJ1-6; 10 nucleotides match TRBD1. CDR1 and CDR2 (germline): LGHNA, YNFKEQ. After removal of 4 bases from V and 0 bases from J, the junction contained 15 bases not matched to a gene. This CDR3 has 21 amino acids. The CDR3 loop is CASSLRDRGLIRSSYNSPLHF. The CDR3 region has the DNA TGTGCCAGCAGCCTCCGAGACAGGGGGCTTATCAGAAGCTCCTATAATTCACCCCTCCACTTT.

This chain uses TRBV18 with TRBJ2-6, with a possible D match to TRBD1 (5 bases). There are 16 residues in the CDR3. The V end was cut by 5 bases, the J end by 4 bases, with 15 bases between. Germline values: CDR1 KGHSH, CDR2 LQKENI. CDR3 sequence (DNA): TGTGCCAGCTCAATCGCAGGGTTGGGAGGGGCCAACGTCCTGACTTTC. Its translation is CASSIAGLGGANVLTF. The whole variable domain, filled in from reference TRBV18 and TRBJ2-6, reads NAGVMQNPRHLVRRRGQEARLRCSPMKGHSHVYWYRQLPEEGLKFMVYLQKENIIDESGMPKERFSAEFPKEGPSILRIQQVVRGDSAAYFCASSIAGLGGANVLTFGAGSRLTVL.

The chain couples TRBV10-1 to TRBJ2-3; 11 bases match TRBD1. Trimming cost V 0 bases and J 5 bases; bases outside gene matches: 7. This CDR3 spans 17 amino acids. Germline V gene data show CDR1 as WNHNN and CDR2 as SYGVQD (reference sequence). The chain's CDR3 is CASSESGTGGSGDTQYF. In DNA form, the CDR3 reads TGCGCCAGCAGTGAGTCGGGGACAGGGGGTTCGGGAGATACGCAGTATTTT.

This clone occurred a few times. The chain is built from TRBV3-1 (or the pseudogene TRBV3-2) and TRBJ2-1; 13 bases line up with TRBD2. The junction had 9 bases not matched to a gene; V was cut back by 4 bases and J by 9 bases. Germline CDR1 is LGHDT and CDR2 is YNNKEL (reference sequence). This CDR3 is 16 amino acids long. The CDR3 coding sequence is TGTGCCAGCAGCCCGAGGACTAGCGGGAGACGAGGTGAGCAGTTCTTC. This encodes CASSPRTSGRRGEQFF.

This chain joins TRBV18 and TRBJ1-5; TRBD1 aligns across 8 bases. Germline loops: CDR1 KGHSH, CDR2 LQKENI. J gave up 7 bases and V 2 bases, and 13 bases lay outside the gene matches. This CDR3 has 17 residues. The DNA for the CDR3 is TGTGCCAGCTCACCAGGACAGGGAGACTGGAGGGGACAGCCCCAGCATTTT. Protein product: CASSPGQGDWRGQPQHF.

V usage is TRBV9 and J usage is TRBJ2-7; possibly TRBD1 for D (6 bases). CDR1 and CDR2 (germline): SGDLS, YYNGEE. Trimming left V 4 bases short and J 2 bases short, with 22 bases between. The CDR3 is 17 amino acids. CDR3 residues: CASSPRDNRDGTYEQYF. The CDR3 DNA reads TGTGCCAGCAGCCCCCGGGACAATCGAGACGGTACCTACGAGCAGTACTTC.

The chain's CDR3 is CATSRDLLRGSYNEQFF. CDR3 nucleotide sequence: TGTGCCACCAGCAGAGATCTCTTGCGGGGGTCCTACAATGAGCAGTTCTTC. This chain links TRBV15 with TRBJ2-1, with 7 bases fitting TRBD2. From germline, CDR1 is LNHNV and CDR2 YYDKDF (reference sequence). The length of the CDR3 is 17 residues. The V and J ends lost 0 bases and 1 base, in that order; junction bases with no gene match: 6.

The chain joins TRBV3-1 (or the pseudogene TRBV3-2) to TRBJ1-2; no definite D call. The V end was cut by 0 bases, the J end by 8 bases, with 13 bases between. This CDR3 region has 14 residues. Germline V gives CDR1 LGHDT, CDR2 YNNKEL (reference sequence). CDR3 bases: TGTGCCAGCAGCCAAGATTCCGAAGGGAGGGGCTACACCTTC. It specifies CASSQDSEGRGYTF.

The rearrangement joins TRBV10-3 to TRBJ1-5, with D tentatively TRBD1 (6 bases). Germline V lookup: CDR1 ENHRY, CDR2 SYGVKD. This CDR3 has 15 residues. V was shortened by 6 bases and J by 6 bases, with 18 bases between the two germline ends. The chain's CDR3 is CAISLGTPRSQPQHF. Written as DNA, the CDR3 is TGTGCCATCAGCCTCGGGACACCCCGAAGTCAGCCCCAGCATTTT.